These 21 T cell receptor beta chains share one sample of origin, sequenced in a study of T cell changes during pregnancy in multiple sclerosis (dated 2019 in TCRdb). Libraries were made using the immunoSEQ multiplex PCR assay. Entries here come from immuneACCESS through TCRdb and include only in-frame sequences with V and J called. Some clones fail to appear in such tables; in the studies checked, an unresolved V gene covers under half of the shortfall, and the cause of the remainder is unknown. The sample contains 26,000 or so clones, 89% of them found a single time. Of the sample, around 17% falls within the top ten clones. The sequenced sample was CD8+ T cells from peripheral blood mononuclear cells, obtained in the second trimester of pregnancy. The receptors were sampled from a female donor with multiple sclerosis, enrolled in a pregnancy study.

The J gene is TRBJ1-2, the V gene TRBV11-2, with D uncertain. The CDR3 loop spans 14 amino acids. V was clipped by 5 bases and J by 8 bases, with 18 bases between them. Germline values: CDR1 SGHAT, CDR2 FQNNGV. CDR3 DNA: TGTGCCAGCAGCCCCATAGAGGCGGGCAGGGGCTACACCTTC. Translating gives CASSPIEAGRGYTF.

This clone was counted a single time. The CDR3 region has the DNA TGCGCCAGCAGCTTGTTAGGGGAACCAGAAGCTTTCTTT. Translating gives CASSLLGEPEAFF. The V and J genes are TRBV5-1 and TRBJ1-1; possible D gene TRBD1, 5 bases. The CDR3 has 13 amino acids. Looked up from germline, CDR1 is SGHRS and CDR2 is YFSETQ. The ends were cut back, 1 base at V and 8 bases at J, with 12 bases in the middle.

This chain links TRBV5-1 with TRBJ2-7, with 8 bases aligning to TRBD1. The V and J ends lost 4 bases and 3 bases, in that order; junction bases with no gene match: 6. Germline V gene sequence: CDR1 SGHRS, CDR2 YFSETQ. The CDR3 is made up of 14 amino acids. Written as DNA, the CDR3 is TGCGCCAGCAGCCCCCAGGACAGGGACTACGAGCAGTACTTC. This gives the protein CASSPQDRDYEQYF.

The rearrangement joins TRBV5-1 to TRBJ1-2; 7 bases are a match to TRBD1. Germline CDR1 is SGHRS and CDR2 is YFSETQ. CDR3 length equals 13 residues. Trimming at V came to 4 bases and at J to 5 bases, leaving 5 bases not matched to a gene. CDR3: CASSVDRAYGYTF. As DNA, the CDR3 is TGCGCCAGCAGCGTCGACAGGGCTTATGGCTACACCTTC.

The chain links TRBV7-9 to TRBJ1-2; D unresolved. The germline gives CDR1 SEHNR, CDR2 FQNEAQ (reference sequence). The germline V and J ends were trimmed by 6 bases and 2 bases, with 10 bases remaining between them. The CDR3 spans 13 residues. DNA for the CDR3: TGTGCCAGCAGTCCCGGGTTAAACTATGGCTACACCTTC. Amino acids: CASSPGLNYGYTF.

The chain joins TRBV29-1 to TRBJ1-1; D perhaps matches TRBD1 (5 bases). The germline gives CDR1 SQVTM, CDR2 ANQGSEA. V dropped 2 bases and J dropped 8 bases, with 15 bases sitting between them. The CDR3 is made up of 13 amino acids. As DNA, the CDR3 is TGCAGCGTTGAACTTCGGGGGTCGGGGGAAGCTTTCTTT. Translation gives CSVELRGSGEAFF.

V gene TRBV30 combines with J gene TRBJ1-2; TRBD1 agrees at 7 bases. The J segment lost 3 bases and the V segment lost 0 bases, leaving 10 bases of the junction unmatched. The V gene's germline CDR1 is GTSNPN and CDR2 SVGIG (reference sequence). The CDR3 is 16 amino acids. The DNA for the CDR3 is TGTGCCTGGAGTGTACTTGTGGGCAGGGGGGACTATGGCTACACCTTC. This codes for CAWSVLVGRGDYGYTF. Full variable domain (outside the CDR3, taken from reference TRBV30 and TRBJ1-2): SQTIHQWPATLVQPVGSPLSLECTVEGTSNPNLYWYRQAAGRGLQLLFYSVGIGQISSEVPQNLSASRPQDRQFILSSKKLLLSDSGFYLCAWSVLVGRGDYGYTFGSGTRLTVV.

The chain carries TRBV7-6 and TRBJ2-5, with D perhaps TRBD1 (6 bases). Judging by the DNA end, TRBJ2-7 fits better; the J call may be wrong. CDR3 length: 14 amino acids. Germline assignment: CDR1 SGHVS and CDR2 FNYEAQ. In nucleotides, the CDR3 is TGTGCCAGCAGCTTATCGGGCAGGGGTTACGAGCAGTACTTC. Amino acid sequence: CASSLSGRGYEQYF.

The rearrangement joins TRBV6-6 to TRBJ1-1; TRBD1 matches at 7 bases. CDR3 length equals 13 residues. V shed 6 bases, J shed 4 bases, and the junction held 5 bases outside the gene matches. Per germline, CDR1 MNHNY and CDR2 SVGAGI (reference sequence). CDR3 DNA sequence: TGTGCCAGCAGCCAGGGACAGTTCACTGAAGCTTTCTTT. Translation: CASSQGQFTEAFF.

This chain connects TRBV7-8 to TRBJ2-5; TRBD2 aligns across 7 bases. Germline V CDR1 and CDR2: SGHVS, FQNEAQ. This CDR3 is 16 amino acids long. The ends lost 5 bases at V and 3 bases at J; junction bases unmatched: 12. CDR3 sequence reads: CASSPGGWLAKETQYF. In nucleotides, the CDR3 is TGTGCCAGCAGCCCCGGGGGGTGGCTAGCGAAAGAGACCCAGTACTTC.

The rearrangement links TRBV7-6 to TRBJ2-7, with 13 bases matching TRBD2. Trimming cost V 4 bases and J 5 bases; bases outside gene matches: 11. Germline V CDR1 and CDR2: SGHVS, FNYEAQ. The CDR3 runs to 17 residues. CDR3 nucleotide sequence: TGTGCCAGCAGCTCATGGACTAGCGGGAGTATTCAGGACGAGCAGTACTTC. Its protein is CASSSWTSGSIQDEQYF. The whole variable domain, remainder taken from reference TRBV7-6 and TRBJ2-7, is GAGVSQSPRYKVTKRGQDVALRCDPISGHVSLYWYRQALGQGPEFLTYFNYEAQQDKSGLPNDRFSAERPEGSISTLTIQRTEQRDSAMYRCASSSWTSGSIQDEQYFGPGTRLTVT.

J is TRBJ1-5 and V is TRBV10-1, with D possibly TRBD1 on 6 matching bases. V was cut by 5 bases and J by 3 bases, with 20 bases left in between. The CDR3 spans 17 residues. The germline gives CDR1 WNHNN, CDR2 SYGVQD (reference sequence). The CDR3 nucleotides read TGCGCCAGCAGTCTTAATGCGACAGGCCCATACAATCAGCCCCAGCATTTT. It specifies CASSLNATGPYNQPQHF.

This sequence joins TRBV6-4 and TRBJ2-6; 7 bases agree with TRBD1. Germline CDR1 is MRHNA and CDR2 is SNTAGT. This CDR3 is 16 amino acids long. V lost 2 bases and J lost 0; bases outside the gene matches: 1. The CDR3 DNA reads TGTGCCAGCAGTGACACAGGGGCCTCTGGGGCCAACGTCCTGACTTTC. Residues: CASSDTGASGANVLTF.

The J gene is TRBJ2-2, the V gene TRBV19; 9 bases align to TRBD2. Germline trimming cut 3 bases from V and 0 bases from J; bases unmatched to any gene: 2. This CDR3 comprises 16 residues. CDR1 LNHDA and CDR2 SQIVND come from the germline V gene (reference sequence). This CDR3 reads CASSIIAGANTGELFF. CDR3 DNA sequence: TGTGCCAGTAGTATTATAGCGGGAGCGAACACCGGGGAGCTGTTTTTT. Drawing the rest from reference TRBV19 and TRBJ2-2, the complete variable domain is DGGITQSPKYLFRKEGQNVTLSCEQNLNHDAMYWYRQDPGQGLRLIYYSQIVNDFQKGDIAEGYSVSREKKESFPLTVTSAQKNPTAFYLCASSIIAGANTGELFFGEGSRLTVL.

This clone was observed once. V and J are TRBV27 and TRBJ2-1, with 11 bases identical to TRBD2. Germline V gives CDR1 MNHEY, CDR2 SMNVEV (reference sequence). CDR3 length equals 15 residues. V lost 5 bases and J lost 3; bases outside the gene matches: 3. CDR3: CASSLTSGNYNEQFF. The CDR3 region has the DNA TGTGCCAGCAGTCTGACTAGCGGGAACTACAATGAGCAGTTCTTC.

The chain couples TRBV27 to TRBJ1-1; 10 bases agree with TRBD1. The germline V gene encodes CDR1 MNHEY and CDR2 SMNVEV (reference sequence). This CDR3 comprises 14 residues. J lost 7 bases, V lost 6 bases, and 8 bases had no gene match. The CDR3 coding sequence is TGTGCCAGCAGGCCCGGGACAGGGGTGGATGAAGCTTTCTTT. Encoded protein: CASRPGTGVDEAFF.

The chain links TRBV6-5 to TRBJ2-2; TRBD1 might be the D (6 bases). This CDR3 has 15 residues. The V and J ends lost 10 bases and 0 bases respectively, with 15 bases between them. CDR1 and CDR2 (germline): MNHEY, SVGAGI. The CDR3 nucleotides are TGTGCCACCCGTCCGGGACACCCGAACACCGGGGAGCTGTTTTTT. Translating gives CATRPGHPNTGELFF.

The chain joins TRBV4-1 to TRBJ1-5; D is undetermined. CDR1 and CDR2 from the germline V gene are MGHRA and YSYEKL. V lost 3 bases, J lost 0 bases, and 9 bases lay in between. The CDR3 is made up of 15 amino acids. In nucleotides, the CDR3 is TGCGCCAGCAGCCAGGGCCATTATAGCAATCAGCCCCAGCATTTT. This codes for CASSQGHYSNQPQHF.

This clone was observed at least ten times. This sequence joins TRBV7-2 and TRBJ2-1; 12 bases are shared with TRBD2. Germline trimming cut 3 bases from V and 7 bases from J; bases unmatched to any gene: 4. Per the germline V gene, CDR1 is SGHTA and CDR2 is FQGNSA. There are 15 residues in the CDR3. CDR3 sequence (DNA): TGTGCCAGCAGCTTGACTAGCGGGAGTCAAAATGAGCAGTTCTTC. Translating it yields CASSLTSGSQNEQFF.

The CDR3 reads CASSAFGTGQETQYF. The CDR3 DNA is TGTGCCAGCAGTGCCTTTGGGACAGGCCAAGAGACCCAGTACTTC. The gene calls are TRBV2 and TRBJ2-5, with 8 positions matching TRBD1. The CDR3 sequence is 15 residues long. The germline V gene has CDR1 SNHLY and CDR2 FYNNEI. V lost 4 bases and J lost 1; bases outside the gene matches: 5.

This clone was detected only a few times. The chain recombines TRBV29-1 with TRBJ1-1; D is perhaps TRBD1 (5 bases). The ends were cut back, 4 bases at V and 6 bases at J, with 15 bases in the middle. Germline loops: CDR1 SQVTM, CDR2 ANQGSEA. The CDR3 spans 13 residues. CDR3 bases: TGCAGCGTTGTGCTCCCAGGGCCACCTGAAGCTTTCTTT. It translates to CSVVLPGPPEAFF.